The 16 T cell receptor beta chains reported below all come from one sample, sequenced in a study of CD8 T cells in Susac syndrome. RNA totalling roughly 0.5 to 1 ug underwent reverse transcription with random hexamers. MiXCR, run by TCRdb on the immunoSEQ multiplex PCR reads, gives a single entry per CDR3 protein. Of some 450,000 distinct CDR3 sequences in the sample, around 85% are singletons; the top ten hold under 0.15%. The specimen was CD8+ T cells from PBMCs. The receptors come from a human donor with multiple sclerosis.

The V call is TRBV18, the J call TRBJ2-2; TRBD2 matches 13 bases. Germline CDR1 reads KGHSH; CDR2 reads LQKENI. V dropped 3 bases and J dropped 0; count of bases not matched to a gene: 10. There are 20 residues in the CDR3. Written as DNA, the CDR3 is TGTGCCAGCTCACCGACCGGACTAGCGGGAGTAACAACGAACACCGGGGAGCTGTTTTTT. Amino acid sequence: CASSPTGLAGVTTNTGELFF. The full variable domain, in which reference TRBV18 and TRBJ2-2 provide the parts outside the CDR3, is NAGVMQNPRHLVRRRGQEARLRCSPMKGHSHVYWYRQLPEEGLKFMVYLQKENIIDESGMPKERFSAEFPKEGPSILRIQQVVRGDSAAYFCASSPTGLAGVTTNTGELFFGEGSRLTVL.

The rearrangement links TRBV15 to TRBJ2-3; 10 bases are shared with TRBD2. The CDR3 contains 17 residues. V shed 5 bases, J shed 5 bases, and the junction held 13 bases outside the gene matches. CDR1 LNHNV and CDR2 YYDKDF come from the germline V gene (reference sequence). For the CDR3, the DNA is TGTGCCACCAGCCGATTACTGTCTAGCGGGAGAGAAGATACGCAGTATTTT. It yields the protein CATSRLLSSGREDTQYF.

The chain employs TRBV5-1 and TRBJ2-7; 12 nucleotides align to TRBD1. The CDR3 has 18 amino acids. J was trimmed by 0 bases and V by 7 bases; bases with no gene match: 14. CDR1 is SGHRS, CDR2 YFSETQ, per germline. CDR3 DNA: TGCGCCAGCTGCACCGGGACAGGGGGCCTTAAGAGCTCCTACGAGCAGTACTTC. Translating it yields CASCTGTGGLKSSYEQYF.

The J gene is TRBJ1-6, the V gene TRBV20-1; D unresolved. The CDR3 is made up of 15 amino acids. CDR1 and CDR2 (germline): DFQATT, SNEGSKA (reference sequence). V lost 3 bases to trimming and J lost 7 bases, with 16 bases between them. CDR3 in amino acids: CSASARGVGNSPLHF. In DNA, the CDR3 is TGCAGTGCTAGTGCACGGGGAGTCGGGAATTCACCCCTCCACTTT.

The chain carries TRBV2 and TRBJ1-1, with D possibly TRBD1 on 6 matching bases. The V gene's germline CDR1 is SNHLY and CDR2 FYNNEI. Trimming took 1 base from V and 4 from J, leaving 10 bases between them. This CDR3 has 14 amino acids. CDR3 in DNA: TGTGCCAGCAGTGAAGAATCAGGGGCCACTGAAGCTTTCTTT. Protein product: CASSEESGATEAFF.

The V call is TRBV29-1, the J call TRBJ2-7; D is possibly TRBD1 or TRBD2 (5 bases each). The CDR3 extends over 14 amino acids. Germline V gene sequence: CDR1 SQVTM, CDR2 ANQGSEA. V lost 5 bases and J 6 bases, leaving 20 bases between the germline ends. CDR3 region: CSVTGAETGREQYF. The CDR3 DNA follows: TGCAGCGTTACCGGGGCAGAGACGGGGCGCGAGCAGTACTTC.

The chain links TRBV7-9 to TRBJ1-4; D uncertain. The CDR3 loop spans 11 amino acids. Trimming cost V 1 base and J 8 bases, with 2 bases left between them. Looked up from germline, CDR1 is SEHNR and CDR2 is FQNEAQ (reference sequence). CDR3 sequence (DNA): TGTGCCAGCAGCTTAGTGGAAAAACTGTTTTTT. Its protein is CASSLVEKLFF.

J is TRBJ2-1 and V is TRBV7-8; 15 positions match TRBD2. This CDR3 has 18 residues. Trimming at V came to 5 bases and at J to 0 bases, leaving 5 bases not matched to a gene. Germline V lookup: CDR1 SGHVS, CDR2 FQNEAQ. The CDR3 DNA reads TGTGCCAGCAGCGATGGACTAGCGGGAGGGAGCTCCTACAATGAGCAGTTCTTC. This gives the protein CASSDGLAGGSSYNEQFF. The full variable domain, in which reference TRBV7-8 and TRBJ2-1 provide the parts outside the CDR3, is GAGVSQSPRYKVAKRGQDVALRCDPISGHVSLFWYQQALGQGPEFLTYFQNEAQLDKSGLPSDRFFAERPEGSVSTLKIQRTQQEDSAVYLCASSDGLAGGSSYNEQFFGPGTRLTVL.

The chain carries TRBV11-2 and TRBJ2-3; D remains unclear. This CDR3 contains 15 residues. Germline lookup yields CDR1 SGHAT and CDR2 FQNNGV. The V and J ends lost 5 bases and 5 bases respectively, with 17 bases between them. DNA for the CDR3: TGTGCCAGCAGCCACGCCGGTGGCCCCAGAGATACGCAGTATTTT. Translation: CASSHAGGPRDTQYF.

The rearrangement uses TRBV27 and TRBJ1-2; tentative D call: TRBD1 (5 bases). V lost 6 bases and J lost 5, with 10 bases in between. Germline V CDR1 and CDR2: MNHEY, SMNVEV (reference sequence). This CDR3 region has 12 residues. The DNA of the CDR3 is TGTGCCAGCAGGGGGACTTTGTATGGCTACACCTTC. The encoded protein is CASRGTLYGYTF.

In this sample, this clonotype turned up a few times. The V and J genes are TRBV19 and TRBJ2-7; TRBD1 aligns across 11 bases. This CDR3 region has 14 residues. Unmatched junction bases numbered 3, after V lost 5 bases and J lost 3 bases. Looked up from germline, CDR1 is LNHDA and CDR2 is SQIVND (reference sequence). CDR3: CASSPGQGVYEQYF. CDR3 DNA: TGTGCCAGTAGTCCGGGACAGGGGGTCTACGAGCAGTACTTC.

This rearrangement joins TRBV3-1 to TRBJ2-5, with 10 positions matching TRBD2. The CDR3 is 14 residues long. CDR1 is LGHDT, CDR2 YNNKEL, per germline (reference sequence). V shed 4 bases and J 5 bases; nucleotides not matched to a gene: 4. The DNA for the CDR3 is TGTGCCAGCAGCCCGGGACTAGCGTGGGAGACCCAGTACTTC. Translating gives CASSPGLAWETQYF.

J is TRBJ2-1 and V is TRBV27; 7 bases are shared with TRBD1. Looked up from germline, CDR1 is MNHEY and CDR2 is SMNVEV (reference sequence). V was clipped by 7 bases and J by 0 bases; unmatched bases: 6. The CDR3 is 15 amino acids. The DNA for the CDR3 is TGTGCCAGCAACAGGGGACAGAGCTCCTACAATGAGCAGTTCTTC. It specifies CASNRGQSSYNEQFF.

This rearrangement joins TRBV6-5 to TRBJ2-7; D uncertain. Germline V lookup: CDR1 MNHEY, CDR2 SVGAGI. The CDR3 consists of 14 residues. V was clipped by 6 bases and J by 1 base, with 13 bases between them. In DNA, the CDR3 is TGTGCCAGCAGCTTTCTCGACCGGTCCTACGAGCAGTACTTC. Amino acid sequence: CASSFLDRSYEQYF.

This chain uses TRBV29-1 with TRBJ1-1; D not certain. Germline CDR1 reads SQVTM; CDR2 reads ANQGSEA. Trimming removed 7 bases from V and 2 bases from J, with 14 bases in between. The CDR3 is made up of 13 amino acids. The CDR3 bases are TGCAGCGATGCAACAGAGGGCAACACTGAAGCTTTCTTT. This sequence encodes CSDATEGNTEAFF.

The chain's CDR3 is CASSLSADFRDAQYF. CDR3 in DNA: TGTGCCAGCAGTTTAAGTGCGGACTTCAGGGATGCGCAGTATTTT. The rearrangement links TRBV28 to TRBJ2-3; D may correspond to TRBD1 or TRBD2 (5 bases each). This CDR3 contains 15 residues. Germline CDR1 and CDR2: MDHEN and SYDVKM. Deletions cut 2 bases from V and 10 bases from J, with 19 bases between.